The 15 T cell receptor beta chains reported below all come from one sample, sequenced in a study of CD8 T cells in ankylosing spondylitis. MiXCR, applied by TCRdb to the 5' RACE reads, yields one record per CDR3 protein. The table shows 100,000 to 150,000 distinct CDR3 sequences, with about 10% occurring only once. Sample: blood, either unsorted or a sorted T cell fraction (not recorded which). The receptors stem from a female donor with ankylosing spondylitis or in good health (not recorded which).

In this sample, this clonotype turned up many times. The chain has TRBV10-3 and TRBJ1-1; D is ambiguous. V lost 7 bases and J 0 bases, leaving 9 bases between the germline ends. The CDR3 is 13 residues long. CDR1 ENHRY and CDR2 SYGVKD come from the germline V gene. The CDR3 sequence is CAIKQSLNTEAFF. Here the CDR3 DNA reads TGTGCCATCAAGCAATCACTGAACACTGAAGCTTTCTTT.

This clonotype was picked up many times. This chain connects TRBV7-9 to TRBJ1-6; the D is unclear. CDR1 is SEHNR, CDR2 FQNEAQ, per germline (reference sequence). CDR3 size: 14 residues. Trimming took off 3 bases at V and 7 bases at J, with 10 bases between the two ends. The CDR3 DNA sequence: TGTGCCAGCAGCTTGGGGTTGGGGAATTCACCCCTCCACTTT. It yields the protein CASSLGLGNSPLHF.

This clonotype was recorded many times. The chain joins TRBV20-1 to TRBJ2-7; 9 bases align to TRBD1. CDR3 size: 13 residues. With V trimmed by 5 bases and J by 2 bases, 4 bases remained unmatched. Germline-derived CDR1 and CDR2 are DFQATT and SNEGSKA (reference sequence). The CDR3 DNA reads as TGCAGTGCTTCGGACAGGGGTCCCTACGAGCAGTACTTC. This translates into CSASDRGPYEQYF.

The rearrangement uses TRBV24-1 and TRBJ2-1, with 7 bases fitting TRBD1. Germline assignment: CDR1 KGHDR and CDR2 SFDVKD. The CDR3 totals 14 residues. After removal of 9 bases from V and 6 bases from J, the junction contained 10 bases not matched to a gene. In nucleotides, the CDR3 is TGTGCCACCGGACAGGCCCTCGGTTTCAATGAGCAGTTCTTC. Its protein is CATGQALGFNEQFF.

This clonotype was seen repeatedly, ten times or more. This chain connects TRBV5-1 to TRBJ2-1; 9 nucleotides match TRBD2. Germline CDR1 and CDR2: SGHRS and YFSETQ. Trimming cost V 4 bases and J 7 bases; bases outside gene matches: 12. This CDR3 spans 16 amino acids. This CDR3 is CASSPTGTSIRNEQFF. Written as DNA, the CDR3 is TGCGCCAGCAGCCCGACCGGGACTAGCATAAGGAATGAGCAGTTCTTC.

This clonotype was observed at least ten times. CDR3 residues: CASRTPLRAEAFF. The CDR3 DNA reads as TGTGCCTCTCGGACTCCATTACGGGCTGAAGCTTTCTTT. The chain carries TRBV6-2 or TRBV6-3 and TRBJ1-1; unclear D gene. CDR3 size: 13 residues. The germline gives CDR1 MNHEY, CDR2 SVGEGT. V lost 11 bases, J lost 6 bases, and 19 bases lay in between.

This clonotype has a count of ten or more. The chain links TRBV12-3 or TRBV12-4 to TRBJ2-2; TRBD2 aligns across 12 bases. V lost 5 bases and J lost 4; bases outside the gene matches: 5. This CDR3 comprises 16 residues. CDR3 coding DNA: TGTGCCAGCAGTCCTACTAGCGGGAGGTTCACCGGGGAGCTGTTTTTT. Amino acids: CASSPTSGRFTGELFF.

This clonotype was seen many times. This sequence joins TRBV29-1 and TRBJ1-1; D unresolved. Germline loops: CDR1 SQVTM, CDR2 ANQGSEA. V lost 8 bases and J lost 1, with 14 bases in between. The CDR3 runs to 13 residues. CDR3 protein: CSPLPHGNTEAFF. As DNA, the CDR3 is TGCAGCCCTCTTCCACACGGGAACACTGAAGCTTTCTTT.

This clonotype has ten or more counts. V usage is TRBV7-2 and J usage is TRBJ2-3; perhaps TRBD2 as D (5 bases). CDR1 is SGHTA, CDR2 FQGNSA, per germline. The V end was cut by 5 bases, the J end by 4 bases, with 19 bases between. The CDR3 runs 16 residues. The CDR3 DNA reads TGTGCCAGCAGCCCAGAAAGGGCTAGCCTTTCAGATACGCAGTATTTT. Residues: CASSPERASLSDTQYF. Full variable domain (rest looked up from reference TRBV7-2 and TRBJ2-3): GAGVSQSPSNKVTEKGKDVELRCDPISGHTALYWYRQSLGQGLEFLIYFQGNSAPDKSGLPSDRFSAERTGGSVSTLTIQRTQQEDSAVYLCASSPERASLSDTQYFGPGTRLTVL.

This clonotype was counted many times. The chain is built from TRBV7-9 and TRBJ1-2, with D unclear. Germline CDR1 is SEHNR and CDR2 is FQNEAQ (reference sequence). Trimming removed 2 bases from V and 0 bases from J, with 4 bases in between. CDR3 length: 13 amino acids. The CDR3 loop reads CASSLTPNYGYTF. The CDR3, as DNA: TGTGCCAGCAGCTTAACGCCTAACTATGGCTACACCTTC.

This clonotype was seen ten or more times. The gene calls are TRBV5-1 and TRBJ2-1; TRBD2 is a possible D gene (6 bases). Germline V gene lookup returns CDR1 SGHRS and CDR2 YFSETQ. Trimming removed 0 bases at V and 7 bases at J, with 14 bases between. This CDR3 comprises 15 residues. CDR3 region: CASSLGTIGNNEQFF. The CDR3 DNA reads TGCGCCAGCAGCTTGGGGACTATCGGGAATAATGAGCAGTTCTTC. Using reference TRBV5-1 and TRBJ2-1 for the parts outside the CDR3, the full variable domain is KAGVTQTPRYLIKTRGQQVTLSCSPISGHRSVSWYQQTPGQGLQFLFEYFSETQRNKGNFPGRFSGRQFSNSRSEMNVSTLELGDSALYLCASSLGTIGNNEQFFGPGTRLTVL.

This clonotype was counted ten times or more. The chain has TRBV20-1 and TRBJ2-1, with D maybe TRBD2 (6 bases). Germline loops: CDR1 DFQATT, CDR2 SNEGSKA (reference sequence). V lost 1 base and J lost 8, with 12 bases in between. The length of the CDR3 is 13 residues. This CDR3 is CSARATRFDEQFF. The CDR3 nucleotides read TGCAGTGCTAGAGCGACTAGGTTTGATGAGCAGTTCTTC.

At least ten counts were recorded for this clonotype. The J gene is TRBJ1-6, the V gene TRBV2; D gene unclear. The CDR3 has 13 amino acids. Trimming removed 3 bases at V and 10 bases at J, with 10 bases between. Germline CDR1 is SNHLY and CDR2 is FYNNEI. CDR3 DNA: TGTGCCAGCAGTGATCGGGTCCGCTCACCCCTCCACTTT. Protein: CASSDRVRSPLHF.

In this sample, this clonotype turned up a few times. This chain links TRBV6-2 or TRBV6-3 with TRBJ1-5, with 8 bases lining up with TRBD1. Germline trimming cut 7 bases from V and 7 bases from J; bases unmatched to any gene: 12. The V gene's germline CDR1 is MNHEY and CDR2 SVGEGT. The CDR3 is 15 amino acids. The CDR3 loop reads CASKTRDRRTQPQHF. DNA of the CDR3: TGTGCCAGCAAGACCCGGGACAGGAGAACACAGCCCCAGCATTTT.

This clonotype has a count of ten or more. The chain combines TRBV18 with TRBJ2-7; 9 nucleotides agree with TRBD1. Trimming took 3 bases from V and 1 from J; bases not matched to a gene: 1. This CDR3 has 14 residues. CDR1 is KGHSH and CDR2 is LQKENI in the germline V gene. Here the CDR3 reads CASSPDRGSYEQYF. CDR3 DNA: TGTGCCAGCTCACCGGACAGGGGTTCCTACGAGCAGTACTTC.